This is a list of T cell receptor beta chains from one sample in a study of blood T cells in healthy people across ages. MiXCR was run by TCRdb on the 5' RACE reads, yielding one entry per CDR3 protein. In the table there are approximately 700,000 distinct CDR3 sequences, about 32% of which are singletons. The material sequenced was blood. These receptors came from a woman of 80 years or more in good health. Both conserved end residues are part of each CDR3. Fields, in order: J gene, D gene, V gene, clone size, CDR3 protein, CDR3 DNA. A D gene is named only where the DNA matches it firmly. Clone size is stated in some rows and not others, as once, few, many or a class when expanded.

TRBJ2-1 NA TRBV2 NA CASRGTGLGDEQFF TGTGCCAGCAGAGGAACAGGGTTGGGTGACGAGCAGTTCTTC
TRBJ2-1 NA TRBV18 many CASSPPGVKRDEQFF TGTGCCAGCTCACCACCAGGGGTGAAGCGGGATGAGCAGTTCTTC
TRBJ2-7 NA TRBV20-1 many CTIPRRGQVSYEQYF TGCACCATCCCTCGCCGGGGCCAGGTCTCCTACGAGCAGTACTTC
TRBJ1-2 NA TRBV13 few CASSVTQGGRAGYTF TGTGCCAGCAGCGTGACACAGGGCGGTCGCGCCGGCTACACCTTC
TRBJ1-5 NA TRBV27 many CASSLSAEFNQPQHF TGTGCCAGCAGTTTATCAGCGGAATTCAATCAGCCCCAGCATTTT
TRBJ2-1 TRBD1 TRBV20-1 many CSASGDRGLDEQFF TGCAGTGCTAGCGGGGACAGGGGGCTGGATGAGCAGTTCTTC
TRBJ2-1 NA TRBV5-1 many CASSSLGGNEQFF TGCGCCAGCAGCTCCCTGGGGGGTAATGAGCAGTTCTTC
TRBJ2-3 NA TRBV1 NA CASSQAIPAGVDTQYF TGCGCCAGCAGCCAAGCAATCCCGGCAGGGGTGGATACGCAGTATTTT
TRBJ2-5 TRBD2 TRBV18 NA CASSPPESGGYNEQYF TGTGCCAGCTCACCACCGGAAAGCGGGGGATACAATGAGCAGTACTTC
TRBJ1-1 NA TRBV2 NA CASSASGREAFF TGTGCCAGCAGTGCCTCGGGTCGGGAAGCTTTCTTT
TRBJ1-5 NA TRBV5-5 many CASSLLIANQPQHF TGTGCCAGCAGCTTGTTAATCGCCAATCAGCCCCAGCATTTT
TRBJ2-2 NA TRBV14 many CASSRGDVGELFF TGTGCCAGCAGCCGCGGGGATGTCGGGGAGCTGTTTTTT
TRBJ1-4 NA TRBV3-1 NA CASSQRAVGDEKLFF TGTGCCAGCAGCCAGAGGGCAGTGGGAGATGAAAAACTGTTTTTT